A selection of T cell receptor beta chains follows, all from one sample in a study of sequential checkpoint blockade in melanoma. Sequenced by immunoSEQ multiplex PCR; TCRdb stores in-frame clones only, minus some. The table shows 12,000 to 15,000 clones, with about 78% occurring only once. Material: CD8+ T cells sorted from blood (inferred from file names), obtained from a patient given nivolumab and ipilimumab in sequence. Source of these receptors: a human donor with melanoma. CDR3s include the opening cysteine and the closing phenylalanine or tryptophan. The D gene is left open where the match is weak. The size entry is marked missing in some rows and otherwise reads once, few, many or a size class.

d_gene | abundance | j_gene | v_gene | CDR3nt | CDR3aa
TRBD1 | medium-sized | TRBJ1-5 | TRBV2 | TGTGCCAGCAGTCGGGACAGGGGGCAGGATCAGCCCCAGCATTTT | CASSRDRGQDQPQHF
NA | NA | TRBJ2-1 | TRBV5-6 | TGTGCCAGCAGCTTGGGGGGAGCGGAGCAGTTCTTC | CASSLGGAEQFF
NA | once | TRBJ1-2 | TRBV4-2 | TGTGCCAGCAGCCAAGAAGGGAGGGTTGGCTACACCTTC | CASSQEGRVGYTF
TRBD1 | NA | TRBJ2-7 | TRBV11-2 | TGTGCCAGCAGCTTTACGACGACAGGGAACGAGCAGTACTTC | CASSFTTTGNEQYF
TRBD2 | once | TRBJ2-7 | TRBV15 | TGTGCCACCAGCCTCCCGGGGACTAGCGGCACCTACGAGCAGTACTTC | CATSLPGTSGTYEQYF
NA | NA | TRBJ1-4 | TRBV6-1 | TGTGCCAGCAGTGAAGAAGGGTGGAGGGCTAATGAAAAACTGTTTTTT | CASSEEGWRANEKLFF
TRBD1 | NA | TRBJ2-3 | TRBV5-4 | TGTGCCAGCAGCACCGGGACAGTTAGGGATACGCAGTATTTT | CASSTGTVRDTQYF
TRBD2 | few | TRBJ2-1 | TRBV4-3 | TGCGCCAGCAGCCAAGGGACTAGCGGGTTCCTTAGCTCCTACAATGAGCAGTTCTTC | CASSQGTSGFLSSYNEQFF
TRBD1 | NA | TRBJ1-2 | TRBV27 | TGTGCCAGCAGTCCGACAGGGCCCTCATATGGCTACACCTTC | CASSPTGPSYGYTF
NA | NA | TRBJ2-5 | TRBV27 | TGTGCCAGCAGTTTATTTGGGGGCCCGGAGACCCAGTACTTC | CASSLFGGPETQYF
NA | NA | TRBJ1-5 | TRBV6-5 | TGTGCCAGCAGACGGGGTGATCGGTATCAGCCCCAGCATTTT | CASRRGDRYQPQHF
TRBD1 | NA | TRBJ1-6 | TRBV6-1 | TGTGCCAGCAGTGTCCAACCCGGGACAGGGAATTCACCCCTCCACTTT | CASSVQPGTGNSPLHF
NA | NA | TRBJ2-1 | TRBV6-1 | TGTGCCAGCAGTCCCCGGGACACATACAATGAGCAGTTCTTC | CASSPRDTYNEQFF
NA | NA | TRBJ2-5 | TRBV27 | TGTGCCAGCAGTCCCCAGGGGTCTAGGGAGACCCAGTACTTC | CASSPQGSRETQYF
TRBD2 | NA | TRBJ2-5 | TRBV7-9 | TGTGCGAGCGCGGCTAGCGGGGCTCAAGAGACCCAGTACTTC | CASAASGAQETQYF
TRBD1 | NA | TRBJ2-7 | TRBV2 | TGTGCCAGCAGTGGACCGGGACAGGGGGGGTACGAGCAGTACTTC | CASSGPGQGGYEQYF
NA | NA | TRBJ1-2 | TRBV5-1 | TGTGCCAGCAGCTTGATACAGGACACCCTGCATGGCTACACCTTC | CASSLIQDTLHGYTF